This TCR beta chain emerged from a study of blood T cell repertoires in COVID-19. Study overall: Donors in the United States, Italy and Spain gave samples during acute or convalescent COVID-19. T cells, B-cell-depleted T cells, or PBMCs supplied cDNA or gDNA.

Under the authors' procedure: The assay estimated nucleated cells by amplifying reference gene primers. The repertoire was sequenced with immunoSEQ multiplex PCR; TCRdb's copy has only in-frame clones and lacks some. D and trimming were read from the DNA, whereas the V and J calls and clone size are those reported in that table. The table shows 280,000 or so clones, with 65% to 90% occurring only once. Trimming took 0 bases from V and 5 from J; bases not matched to a gene: 7. The germline V gene has CDR1 MNHEY and CDR2 SVGAGI. This CDR3 is 16 amino acids long. The TCR comes from a human donor in a cohort sampled during active COVID-19. The chain joins TRBV6-5 to TRBJ2-3; TRBD1 matches at 8 bases. Input material: peripheral blood. The chain's CDR3 is CASSYSRTGSKDTQYF. DNA of the CDR3: TGTGCCAGCAGTTACTCACGGACAGGGAGTAAAGATACGCAGTATTTT.